This passage covers 25 T cell receptor beta chains from one sample sequenced in a study of cytotoxic CD8 clonotypes in ibrutinib-treated CLL. Here immunoSEQ multiplex PCR was the method, and the copy in TCRdb shows in-frame clones only, minus some. The table shows 100,000 to 150,000 clones, with roughly 88% occurring only once. The sample was PBMCs, taken after 24 months of ibrutinib treatment. Receptor source: a human donor with chronic lymphocytic leukemia.

The V and J genes are TRBV21-1 and TRBJ2-1. TRBV21-1 constitutes a pseudogene. This CDR3 has 13 residues. The DNA of the CDR3 is TGTGCCAGCAGGGTGGGGCTTGGGGGTGAGCAGTTCTTC. Translation: CASRVGLGGEQFF.

The rearrangement joins TRBV6-5 to TRBJ2-1; D gene uncertain. Per the germline V gene, CDR1 is MNHEY and CDR2 is SVGAGI. The V and J ends lost 1 base and 2 bases respectively, with 9 bases between them. This CDR3 is built from 15 residues. The CDR3 region has the DNA TGTGCCAGCAGTTACTTCCCACGAACCTACAATGAGCAGTTCTTC. Translation gives CASSYFPRTYNEQFF.

V is TRBV7-2 and J is TRBJ2-1; D perhaps matches TRBD1 (5 bases). The germline V gene encodes CDR1 SGHTA and CDR2 FQGNSA. The CDR3 has 14 residues. V was clipped by 0 bases and J by 10 bases, with 13 bases between them. This CDR3 reads CASSLALREGEQFF. In DNA form, the CDR3 reads TGTGCCAGCAGCTTAGCCCTCAGGGAAGGCGAGCAGTTCTTC.

This chain uses TRBV28 with TRBJ2-5, with D uncertain. CDR1 MDHEN and CDR2 SYDVKM come from the germline V gene. V lost 3 bases and J lost 2, with 10 bases in between. The CDR3 is made up of 14 amino acids. CDR3: CASSFTAPQETQYF. CDR3 bases: TGTGCCAGCAGTTTTACAGCGCCTCAAGAGACCCAGTACTTC.

V and J are TRBV10-2 and TRBJ2-5, with no clear D. The CDR3 covers 14 residues. Germline lookup yields CDR1 WSHSY and CDR2 SAAADI. Trimming took off 0 bases at V and 3 bases at J, with 8 bases between the two ends. CDR3 bases: TGCGCCAGCAGTGAGTCGAATAGAGAAGAGACCCAGTACTTC. Residues: CASSESNREETQYF.

The rearrangement links TRBV9 to TRBJ2-3, with no clear D. Germline V lookup: CDR1 SGDLS, CDR2 YYNGEE. Trimming took off 0 bases at V and 3 bases at J, with 11 bases between the two ends. The CDR3 covers 15 residues. This chain's CDR3 is CASSVAGSRTDTQYF. The CDR3 coding sequence is TGTGCCAGCAGCGTAGCTGGTAGCAGAACAGATACGCAGTATTTT. The full variable domain, completed using reference TRBV9 and TRBJ2-3, is DSGVTQTPKHLITATGQRVTLRCSPRSGDLSVYWYQQSLDQGLQFLIQYYNGEERAKGNILERFSAQQFPDLHSELNLSSLELGDSALYFCASSVAGSRTDTQYFGPGTRLTVL.

This clone has a handful of counts. The rearrangement uses TRBV5-8 and TRBJ1-1, with 8 bases aligning to TRBD1. This CDR3 contains 14 residues. Trimming cost V 0 bases and J 9 bases; bases outside gene matches: 7. Germline V gives CDR1 SGHTS, CDR2 YDEGEE. Written as DNA, the CDR3 is TGTGCCAGCAGCTTGGCCCAGGGGGCAGGAAAAGCTTTCTTT. Translated, it gives CASSLAQGAGKAFF.

The chain carries TRBV30 and TRBJ1-6, with TRBD1 as a possible D gene (5 bases). This CDR3 has 13 residues. The germline CDR1 and CDR2 sequences are GTSNPN and SVGIG (reference sequence). Trimming pared 5 bases from V and 6 bases from J, leaving 11 bases between. The CDR3 region has the DNA TGTGCCTGGGAGACAGTTGGTAATTCACCCCTCCACTTT. It yields the protein CAWETVGNSPLHF.

The rearrangement links TRBV19 to TRBJ1-5; D call uncertain. This CDR3 comprises 12 residues. Trimming cost V 6 bases and J 7 bases, with 10 bases left between them. Per germline, CDR1 LNHDA and CDR2 SQIVND (reference sequence). The CDR3 DNA follows: TGTGCCAGTAGCCTCAGCGGGCAGCCCCAGCATTTT. This sequence encodes CASSLSGQPQHF.

The rearrangement links TRBV7-2 to TRBJ1-2; a weak D match, TRBD1 (6 bases). The CDR3 is 14 amino acids. Germline V gene data show CDR1 as SGHTA and CDR2 as FQGNSA. Between the trimmed V and J ends, which lost 1 base and 6 bases, there was a span of 12 bases. The CDR3 region has the DNA TGTGCCAGCAGCTTAGACGTGGGGGCAGATGGCTACACCTTC. Its translation is CASSLDVGADGYTF.

This clone came up once. The chain joins TRBV7-2 to TRBJ1-1; TRBD1 agrees at 9 bases. From germline, CDR1 is SGHTA and CDR2 FQGNSA. V lost 5 bases and J lost 1; bases outside the gene matches: 2. The CDR3 runs to 14 residues. This CDR3 reads CASSGGQGNTEAFF. The CDR3 DNA is TGTGCCAGCAGCGGGGGACAGGGGAACACTGAAGCTTTCTTT.

This chain joins TRBV6-5 and TRBJ2-3, with D perhaps assigned TRBD1 or TRBD2 (5 bases each). Germline-derived CDR1 and CDR2 are MNHEY and SVGAGI. This CDR3 has 16 residues. Trimming cost V 4 bases and J 1 base, with 15 bases left between them. CDR3 coding DNA: TGTGCCAGCAGTTCCCCCCCCGGGGCCGGCACAGATACGCAGTATTTT. It encodes CASSSPPGAGTDTQYF.

On this clone: The DNA is omitted, as the CDR3 cannot be located on it reliably, and the CDR3 follows TCRdb's listing. The chain recombines TRBV21-1 with TRBJ2-1; TRBD1, the table's D call, was not compared with the DNA. TRBV21-1 is annotated as a pseudogene. 17 amino acids form the CDR3, both terminal residues included. CDR3 amino acids: CASSKVAGGIPYNEQFF.

The chain couples TRBV6-5 to TRBJ2-4; TRBD2 agrees at 7 bases. This CDR3 is built from 13 residues. Germline CDR1 and CDR2: MNHEY and SVGAGI. With V trimmed by 6 bases and J by 8 bases, 7 bases remained unmatched. The CDR3 spells CASRPPGGHIQYF. The DNA for the CDR3 is TGTGCCAGCAGACCCCCGGGGGGTCACATTCAGTACTTC.

This clone was observed a handful of times. This chain joins TRBV5-6 and TRBJ2-4; tentatively, D is TRBD1 (6 bases). Trimming left V 0 bases short and J 8 bases short, with 9 bases between. Germline V CDR1 and CDR2: SGHDT, YYEEEE. The CDR3 is made up of 13 amino acids. CDR3 region: CASSLDRVDIQYF. In DNA, the CDR3 is TGTGCCAGCAGCTTGGACAGGGTCGACATTCAGTACTTC.

The rearrangement links TRBV12-5 to TRBJ2-5, with D perhaps being TRBD1 or TRBD2 (5 bases each). The germline V gene encodes CDR1 LGHNT and CDR2 FRNRAP. The CDR3 spans 18 residues. Trimming took off 2 bases at V and 5 bases at J, with 24 bases between the two ends. CDR3 sequence: CASGLQVGPRGVLETQYF. The CDR3 region has the DNA TGTGCTAGTGGTTTGCAGGTTGGACCGAGGGGTGTGTTGGAGACCCAGTACTTC.

This clone was picked up a small number of times. This chain connects TRBV7-2 to TRBJ2-6; 9 bases are a match to TRBD1. Germline V gene data show CDR1 as SGHTA and CDR2 as FQGNSA. The CDR3 length is 16 residues. J lost 2 bases, V lost 2 bases, and 1 base had no gene match. In DNA, the CDR3 is TGTGCCAGCAGCTTACGACAGGGGGCTGGGGCCAACGTCCTGACTTTC. This sequence encodes CASSLRQGAGANVLTF.

V gene TRBV12-5 combines with J gene TRBJ2-1, with D unresolved. With 1 base removed from V and 10 bases from J, the gap between germline ends came to 11 bases. The CDR3 has 13 residues. The germline CDR1 and CDR2 sequences are LGHNT and FRNRAP. This chain's CDR3 is CASGLATADEQFF. CDR3 coding DNA: TGTGCTAGTGGTTTGGCCACGGCTGACGAGCAGTTCTTC.

This clone was counted at least ten times. V usage is TRBV6-6 and J usage is TRBJ1-2, with D perhaps TRBD1 (5 bases). CDR3 length: 11 amino acids. Germline CDR1 is MNHNY and CDR2 is SVGAGI (reference sequence). V lost 5 bases to trimming and J lost 6 bases, with 7 bases between them. The CDR3 sequence: CASSLGDGYTF. Written as DNA, the CDR3 is TGTGCCAGCAGTCTGGGGGATGGCTACACCTTC.

The chain carries TRBV27 and TRBJ2-7; tentative D call: TRBD1 (6 bases). The ends were cut back, 7 bases at V and 2 bases at J, with 21 bases in the middle. The germline V gene encodes CDR1 MNHEY and CDR2 SMNVEV (reference sequence). This CDR3 is 16 amino acids long. The CDR3 DNA is TGTGCCAGCAACCCAACGGACAGTTCGCCTGCCTACGAGCAGTACTTC. Amino acids: CASNPTDSSPAYEQYF.

This chain uses TRBV5-4 with TRBJ2-1; D is unresolved. Germline CDR1 reads SGHNT; CDR2 reads YYREEE (reference sequence). The CDR3 loop spans 15 amino acids. With 0 bases removed from V and 0 bases from J, the gap between germline ends came to 7 bases. In nucleotides, the CDR3 is TGTGCCAGCAGCTTGGTGAGGAGCTCCTACAATGAGCAGTTCTTC. Its protein is CASSLVRSSYNEQFF.

This clone came up a few times. The chain has TRBV6-1 and TRBJ2-1; D may be TRBD2 (5 bases). Trimming took off 2 bases at V and 3 bases at J, with 11 bases between the two ends. The CDR3 is 15 amino acids. From germline, CDR1 is MNHNS and CDR2 SASEGT. This CDR3 reads CASSELRAIYNEQFF. The CDR3, as DNA: TGTGCCAGCAGTGAATTGAGGGCCATCTACAATGAGCAGTTCTTC.

This chain links TRBV15 with TRBJ1-5; D gene unclear. The V and J ends lost 0 bases and 7 bases respectively, with 28 bases between them. CDR1 and CDR2 from the germline V gene are LNHNV and YYDKDF (reference sequence). This CDR3 contains 20 residues. CDR3 sequence: CATSREPPFVTQEGCQPQHF. In DNA form, the CDR3 reads TGTGCCACCAGCAGAGAGCCCCCCTTCGTCACTCAGGAGGGCTGCCAGCCCCAGCATTTT.

To note about this clone: One end of the junction does not line up with germline, which may come from a read error. The chain links TRBV6-5 to TRBJ2-7; D unresolved. The CDR3 sequence is 11 residues long. The germline V gene encodes CDR1 MNHEY and CDR2 SVGAGI. The CDR3 coding sequence is TGTGCCAGTAGTTCCACCTACGAGCAGTACTTC. Translated: CASSSTYEQYF.

In its sample, this clone was seen a few times. This chain uses TRBV18 with TRBJ1-2; TRBD1 might be the D (5 bases). CDR1 is KGHSH and CDR2 is LQKENI in the germline V gene. CDR3 length equals 12 residues. The V gene lost 3 bases and the J gene lost 8 bases, with 10 bases spanning the gap. The CDR3 DNA reads as TGTGCCAGCTCACCTCCAGGGAAAGGCTACACCTTC. Translation gives CASSPPGKGYTF. The full variable domain, completed using reference TRBV18 and TRBJ1-2, is NAGVMQNPRHLVRRRGQEARLRCSPMKGHSHVYWYRQLPEEGLKFMVYLQKENIIDESGMPKERFSAEFPKEGPSILRIQQVVRGDSAAYFCASSPPGKGYTFGSGTRLTVV.